This T cell receptor (beta chain) stems from a study of blood T cells in healthy people across ages. The authors ran a second PCR of about 6 to 11 cycles using a sample-barcoded 5' primer and a J-beta primer mix. TCRdb itself ran the 5' RACE reads through MiXCR, one entry per CDR3 protein. Of 1.5 million or so distinct CDR3 sequences in the sample, 40% to 50% were seen once. All donors came from Russia, were Caucasian and healthy, and spanned ages about 6 to 100. The sequenced sample consisted of blood. This clonotype was sampled from a woman between 18 and 29 years old in good health.

The chain's CDR3 is CASSARAGETQYF. CDR3 in DNA: TGTGCCAGCAGCGCCCGTGCGGGAGAGACCCAGTACTTC. This chain connects TRBV9 to TRBJ2-7, with D maybe TRBD2 (5 bases). The assigned J gene may be wrong: the sequence end matches TRBJ2-5 better. Germline CDR1 reads SGDLS; CDR2 reads YYNGEE. The CDR3 length is 13 residues.